This T cell receptor beta chain was observed in a study of blood T cell repertoires in COVID-19. At the level of the study: COVID-19 samples from acute and convalescent phases originated in the United States, Italy and Spain.

This CDR3 has 15 amino acids. Per the germline V gene, CDR1 is ENHRY and CDR2 is SYGVKD. The V and J ends lost 2 bases and 3 bases respectively, with 10 bases between them. Per the original data handling: For nucleated cells, counts were estimated from reference gene primer amplification. The repertoire was sequenced with immunoSEQ multiplex PCR; TCRdb's copy has only in-frame clones and lacks some. V, J and clone size derive from that table, while D and trimming were established from the DNA sequence. The sample holds roughly 200,000 clones, around 82% seen once. This receptor was taken from a woman in her seventies with acute or convalescent COVID-19. Sample: peripheral blood. The V and J genes are TRBV10-3 and TRBJ2-2, with D possibly matching TRBD1 (5 bases). CDR3 coding DNA: TGTGCCATCAGTGAGGGGGCGATGGACACCGGGGAGCTGTTTTTT. The encoded protein is CAISEGAMDTGELFF.